Below, 8 T cell receptor beta chains from the same sample are listed, as sequenced in a study of pediatric ulcerative colitis. Sequenced by immunoSEQ multiplex PCR; TCRdb stores in-frame clones only, minus some. The sample lists 16,000 or so clones; approximately 73% were seen once. The rectum was sampled with one to two pinch biopsies at colonoscopy. The sample taken for sequencing was gut tissue. All receptors come from a boy between 5 and 17 years old with moderate ulcerative colitis.

V usage is TRBV28 and J usage is TRBJ2-1; 7 bases map to TRBD1. CDR1 is MDHEN, CDR2 SYDVKM, per germline. Trimming cost V 5 bases and J 0 bases; bases outside gene matches: 4. The CDR3 is 15 residues long. The CDR3 region is CASSQGQASYNEQFF. DNA of the CDR3: TGTGCCAGCAGTCAAGGACAGGCCTCCTACAATGAGCAGTTCTTC.

A few counts support this clone. It is unclear where the CDR3 begins or ends on the DNA, so no DNA is shown, and the CDR3 is as TCRdb lists it. V is TRBV9 and J is TRBJ2-7; TRBD2, as called in the table, went unchecked against the DNA. CDR1 is SGDLS, CDR2 YYNGEE, per germline. Including both end residues, the CDR3 is 14 amino acids long. The CDR3 sequence: CASSVEVAGGNVNF.

The genes are TRBV5-4 and TRBJ2-7; D not resolved. The CDR3 loop spans 13 amino acids. The V gene's germline CDR1 is SGHNT and CDR2 YYREEE (reference sequence). V lost 3 bases and J 1 base, leaving 8 bases between the germline ends. CDR3 nucleotides: TGTGCCAGCAGCTCCGGTAGATCCTACGAGCAGTACTTC. It yields the protein CASSSGRSYEQYF.

The rearrangement uses TRBV18 and TRBJ1-1, with TRBD1 matching 10 bases. CDR1 KGHSH and CDR2 LQKENI come from the germline V gene. This CDR3 comprises 16 residues. The J segment lost 3 bases and the V segment lost 5 bases, leaving 9 bases of the junction unmatched. CDR3 protein: CASSARDRGQDTEAFF. The CDR3 DNA reads TGTGCCAGCTCAGCAAGAGACAGGGGGCAGGACACTGAAGCTTTCTTT.

The chain is built from TRBV27 and TRBJ2-1, with TRBD2 matching 9 bases. Germline V lookup: CDR1 MNHEY, CDR2 SMNVEV (reference sequence). The V and J ends lost 7 bases and 9 bases, in that order; junction bases with no gene match: 13. The CDR3 has 15 residues. The CDR3 protein is CASTEVASGTGEQFF. CDR3 nucleotides: TGTGCCAGCACTGAGGTGGCTAGCGGGACGGGTGAGCAGTTCTTC.

This chain links TRBV2 with TRBJ1-2, with 8 bases matching TRBD1. The CDR3 has 14 amino acids. V was pared by 7 bases and J by 4 bases, with 8 bases of the junction left unmatched. The germline V gene encodes CDR1 SNHLY and CDR2 FYNNEI. The CDR3 spells CASISDREGYGYTF. CDR3 nucleotide sequence: TGTGCCAGCATCTCGGACAGGGAGGGCTATGGCTACACCTTC.

V usage is TRBV27 and J usage is TRBJ1-6; no clear D gene. V was pared by 4 bases and J by 3 bases, with 4 bases between. Per germline, CDR1 MNHEY and CDR2 SMNVEV (reference sequence). This CDR3 contains 13 residues. This CDR3 reads CASSWVYNSPLHF. The CDR3 DNA sequence: TGTGCCAGCAGTTGGGTCTATAATTCACCCCTCCACTTT.

The chain has TRBV6-4 and TRBJ2-1; tentative D call: TRBD2 (5 bases). Per the germline V gene, CDR1 is MRHNA and CDR2 is SNTAGT. CDR3 length equals 14 residues. V lost 2 bases, J lost 0 bases, and 5 bases lay in between. CDR3 bases: TGTGCCAGCAGTGACAGCGGCTCCTACAATGAGCAGTTCTTC. Translating it yields CASSDSGSYNEQFF.